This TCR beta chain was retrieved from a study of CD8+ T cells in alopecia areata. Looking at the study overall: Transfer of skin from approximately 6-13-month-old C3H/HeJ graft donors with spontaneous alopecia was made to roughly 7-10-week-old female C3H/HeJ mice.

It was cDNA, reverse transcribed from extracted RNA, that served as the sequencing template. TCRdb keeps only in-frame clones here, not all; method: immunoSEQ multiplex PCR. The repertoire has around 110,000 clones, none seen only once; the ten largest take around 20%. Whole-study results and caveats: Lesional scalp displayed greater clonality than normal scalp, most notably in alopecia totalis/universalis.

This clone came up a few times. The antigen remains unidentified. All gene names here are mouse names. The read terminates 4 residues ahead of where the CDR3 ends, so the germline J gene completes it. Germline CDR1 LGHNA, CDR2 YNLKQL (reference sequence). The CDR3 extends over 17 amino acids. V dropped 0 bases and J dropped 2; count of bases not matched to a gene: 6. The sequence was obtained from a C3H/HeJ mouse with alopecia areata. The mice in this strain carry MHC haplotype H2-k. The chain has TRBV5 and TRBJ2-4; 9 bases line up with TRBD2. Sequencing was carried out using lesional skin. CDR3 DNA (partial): TGTGCCAGCAGCCAAGATCTGTGGGGGGGCTTTCAAAAC. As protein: CASSQDLWGGFQN. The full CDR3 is CASSQDLWGGFQNTLYF.